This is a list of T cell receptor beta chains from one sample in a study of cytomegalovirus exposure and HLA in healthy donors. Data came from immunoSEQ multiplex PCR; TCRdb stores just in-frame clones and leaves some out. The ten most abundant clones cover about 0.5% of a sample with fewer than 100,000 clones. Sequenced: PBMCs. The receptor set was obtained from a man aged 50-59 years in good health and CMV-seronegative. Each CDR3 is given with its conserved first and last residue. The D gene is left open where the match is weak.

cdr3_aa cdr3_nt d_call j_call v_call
CSAKGQRQGIQETQYF TGCAGCGCAAAAGGGCAAAGACAGGGGATACAAGAGACCCAGTACTTC TRBD1 TRBJ2-5 TRBV29-1
CASSPGQYSNQPQHF TGTGCCAGCAGTCCGGGACAGTATAGCAATCAGCCCCAGCATTTT TRBD1 TRBJ1-5 TRBV27
CASSLAGQGIGYEQYF TGTGCCAGCAGCTTGGCGGGACAGGGAATCGGCTACGAGCAGTACTTC TRBD1 TRBJ2-7 TRBV5-4
CAISESLSGGARDTQYF TGTGCCATCAGTGAGTCTTTAAGCGGGGGGGCGAGAGATACGCAGTATTTT TRBD2 TRBJ2-3 TRBV10-3
CASSSSAGGNTEAFF TGCGCCAGCAGTTCGAGTGCAGGGGGCAACACTGAAGCTTTCTTT TRBD1 TRBJ1-1 TRBV5-1
CASSLTSGRYEQYF TGTGCCAGCAGCTTGACTAGCGGGAGGTACGAGCAGTACTTC TRBD2 TRBJ2-7 TRBV7-9
CASSVAIAGGYNEQFF TGTGCCAGCAGCGTAGCCATAGCGGGGGGCTACAATGAGCAGTTCTTC TRBD2 TRBJ2-1 TRBV9
CASSLGAGGLYEQYF TGTGCCAGCAGCTTGGGGGCAGGGGGCCTGTACGAGCAGTACTTC TRBD1 TRBJ2-7 TRBV5-6
CASSQVDKFKGEAFF TGTGCCAGCAGCCAAGTGGACAAATTCAAAGGTGAAGCTTTCTTT . TRBJ1-1 TRBV14
CASRKLASADTQYF TGTGCCAGCAGGAAACTAGCGAGCGCAGATACGCAGTATTTT TRBD2 TRBJ2-3 TRBV6-4
CATGGGETQYF TGTGCCACCGGTGGGGGGGAGACCCAGTACTTC . TRBJ2-5 TRBV6-5
CASSRGSLNTEAFF TGTGCCAGCAGCAGAGGGTCGCTGAACACTGAAGCTTTCTTT . TRBJ1-1 TRBV11-2
CASSPTVQETQYF TGTGCCAGCAGCCCGACAGTCCAAGAGACCCAGTACTTC . TRBJ2-5 TRBV7-3
CASSPPSMASRLSGANVLTF TGTGCCAGCTCACCACCGAGTATGGCTAGCAGACTCTCTGGGGCCAACGTCCTGACTTTC . TRBJ2-6 TRBV18
CASSRDRIQETQYF TGTGCTAGCAGCCGAGACAGGATCCAAGAGACCCAGTACTTC . TRBJ2-5 TRBV7-7
CASSRSGTETYEQYF TGTGCCAGCAGCCGTTCCGGGACAGAGACTTACGAGCAGTACTTC TRBD1 TRBJ2-7 TRBV27
CASSINNRGDSPLHF TGTGCCAGTAGTATAAATAACAGGGGTGATTCACCCCTCCACTTT TRBD1 TRBJ1-6 TRBV19
CASAPYRGTNTGELFF TGTGCCAGCGCCCCATACAGGGGGACGAACACCGGGGAGCTGTTTTTT TRBD1 TRBJ2-2 TRBV6-6
CASREETEGANEQFF TGTGCCAGCAGAGAGGAGACGGAGGGGGCCAATGAGCAGTTCTTC . TRBJ2-1 TRBV6-1
CASSFGTAFSYEQYF TGTGCCAGCAGCTTTGGGACAGCCTTCTCCTACGAGCAGTACTTC TRBD1 TRBJ2-7 TRBV11-1
CASRKGTSGRNEQFF TGTGCCAGCAGGAAAGGGACTAGCGGGAGGAATGAGCAGTTCTTC TRBD2 TRBJ2-1 TRBV2
CASSGSGTESYTF TGTGCCAGCAGTGGATCCGGGACAGAGAGCTACACCTTC TRBD1 TRBJ1-2 TRBV2
CASSYSTGTEAFF TGTGCCAGCAGTTACTCGACGGGCACTGAAGCTTTCTTT . TRBJ1-1 TRBV6-5
CASSDVDSSGNTIYF TGTGCCAGCAGCGACGTTGACAGCTCTGGAAACACCATATATTTT . TRBJ1-3 TRBV7-6
CSVEVNRGTGELFF TGCAGCGTTGAAGTAAACAGGGGGACCGGGGAGCTGTTTTTT TRBD1 TRBJ2-2 TRBV29-1
CASSSPYTIYF TGTGCCAGCAGTTCCCCATACACCATATATTTT . TRBJ1-3 TRBV6-5
CASSVAGAYNSPLHF TGTGCCAGCAGCGTAGCGGGGGCCTATAATTCACCCCTCCACTTT . TRBJ1-6 TRBV9
CASSPPTGRGYTF TGTGCCAGCAGTCCGCCCACAGGGCGAGGCTACACCTTC . TRBJ1-2 TRBV28
CASSFRQGRDTQYF TGTGCCAGCAGTTTCCGACAGGGTCGAGATACGCAGTATTTT TRBD1 TRBJ2-3 TRBV6-5
CASSLSGTGGFGEQYF TGTGCCAGTAGTCTCTCCGGGACAGGGGGGTTTGGCGAGCAGTACTTC TRBD1 TRBJ2-7 TRBV19
CASTERGANQPQHF TGTGCCAGCACCGAACGGGGGGCGAATCAGCCCCAGCATTTT . TRBJ1-5 TRBV6-6
CASSPTGGYLYEQYF TGCGCCAGCAGCCCTACAGGGGGATACTTGTACGAGCAGTACTTC TRBD1 TRBJ2-7 TRBV5-1
CASSQEPSSRVTEAFF TGCGCCAGCAGCCAAGAACCCTCAAGTCGCGTTACTGAAGCTTTCTTT . TRBJ1-1 TRBV4-3
CASSEGTGASQPQHF TGTGCCAGCAGTGAAGGGACAGGGGCGAGTCAGCCCCAGCATTTT TRBD1 TRBJ1-5 TRBV6-1
CASSPTGYYEQYF TGTGCCAGCAGCCCCACAGGGTACTACGAGCAGTACTTC . TRBJ2-7 TRBV7-9
CASSLFATYGYTF TGTGCCAGCAGTTTATTCGCTACCTATGGCTACACCTTC . TRBJ1-2 TRBV28
CASGLVRGGERWTEAFF TGTGCTAGTGGTTTGGTACGAGGAGGGGAGCGATGGACTGAAGCTTTCTTT . TRBJ1-1 TRBV12-5